These 5 T cell receptor beta chains share one sample of origin, sequenced in a study of blood T cell repertoires in COVID-19. TCRdb's table, derived via immunoSEQ multiplex PCR, lists solely in-frame clones and lacks some. The table has hundreds of thousands of clones, 75% to 85% seen once. The specimen sequenced was peripheral blood. These receptor sequences come from a woman aged 55-70 years with active or convalescent COVID-19.

This clone has more than one count but fewer than ten. The chain recombines TRBV5-1 with TRBJ2-1; possibly TRBD2 for D (6 bases). This CDR3 region has 15 residues. Trimming cost V 7 bases and J 8 bases, with 22 bases left between them. Germline V lookup: CDR1 SGHRS, CDR2 YFSETQ. The CDR3 here is CASRDAGQGYDEQFF. Written as DNA, the CDR3 is TGCGCCAGCCGTGATGCGGGGCAGGGATACGATGAGCAGTTCTTC.

The V call is TRBV15, the J call TRBJ1-2, with a tentative D call TRBD1 (6 bases). Germline V CDR1 and CDR2: LNHNV, YYDKDF (reference sequence). CDR3 length equals 15 residues. Trimming left V 4 bases short and J 8 bases short, with 20 bases between. CDR3 sequence: CATSTLRQDSPGYTF. CDR3 coding DNA: TGTGCCACCAGCACCCTTCGACAGGACTCGCCCGGCTACACCTTC.

This clone was seen at least ten times. The chain joins TRBV7-8 to TRBJ2-7; 7 nucleotides agree with TRBD1. CDR3 size: 13 residues. The V gene's germline CDR1 is SGHVS and CDR2 FQNEAQ. After removal of 5 bases from V and 6 bases from J, the junction contained 7 bases not matched to a gene. In nucleotides, the CDR3 is TGTGCCAGCAGCGTTGACAGGGTCGGCGAGCAGTACTTC. It encodes CASSVDRVGEQYF.

The chain carries TRBV7-2 and TRBJ2-3; maybe TRBD2 (5 bases). V was cut by 5 bases and J by 4 bases, with 13 bases left in between. CDR3 length: 14 amino acids. The germline CDR1 and CDR2 sequences are SGHTA and FQGNSA. The CDR3 bases are TGTGCCAGCAGCCCTCACGGGAACGCAGATACGCAGTATTTT. Amino acids: CASSPHGNADTQYF.

V and J are TRBV6-5 and TRBJ2-6; 8 nucleotides align to TRBD1. Looked up from germline, CDR1 is MNHEY and CDR2 is SVGAGI. This CDR3 spans 15 amino acids. The trim removed 6 bases at V and 2 bases at J, leaving 3 bases unmatched. In nucleotides, the CDR3 is TGTGCCAGCAGCCTACAGGGGGCTGGGGCCAACGTCCTGACTTTC. It yields the protein CASSLQGAGANVLTF.